The T cell receptor beta chain described here comes from a study of blood T cell repertoires in COVID-19. Those enrolled in Seattle joined during active infection and were followed longitudinally afterward. The CDR3 is 16 amino acids. Trimming removed 5 bases from V and 3 bases from J; junction bases left unmatched: 10. CDR1 is SGHAT, CDR2 FQNNGV, per germline. Original analysis: Estimates of nucleated cell counts were drawn from the amplification of reference gene primers. Some clones are missing from TCRdb's copy, which holds only in-frame ones; the method was immunoSEQ multiplex PCR. The V and J calls and clone size are taken from that table; D and trimming were inferred from the DNA. The sample contains 200,000 to 250,000 clones, approximately 85% of which appear only once.

The chain employs TRBV11-2 and TRBJ1-2; 9 bases align to TRBD1. The receptor comes from a woman in her 70s with COVID-19, enrolled during active disease. The sequencing input was peripheral blood. CDR3 protein: CASSRGTGSLYYGYTF. The DNA for the CDR3 is TGTGCCAGCAGCCGAGGGACAGGGTCCTTATACTATGGCTACACCTTC.